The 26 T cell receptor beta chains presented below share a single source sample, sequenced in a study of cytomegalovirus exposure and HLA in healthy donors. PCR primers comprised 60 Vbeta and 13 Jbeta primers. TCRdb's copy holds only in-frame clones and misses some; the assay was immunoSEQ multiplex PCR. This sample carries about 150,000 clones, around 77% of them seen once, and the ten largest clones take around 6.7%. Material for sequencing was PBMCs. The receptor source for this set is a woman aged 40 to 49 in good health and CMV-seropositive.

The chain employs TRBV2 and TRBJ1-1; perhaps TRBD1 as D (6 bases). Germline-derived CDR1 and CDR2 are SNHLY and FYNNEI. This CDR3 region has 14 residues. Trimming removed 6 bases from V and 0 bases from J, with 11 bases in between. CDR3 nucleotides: TGTGCCAGCAGCTGGACAGAGTTGAACACTGAAGCTTTCTTT. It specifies CASSWTELNTEAFF.

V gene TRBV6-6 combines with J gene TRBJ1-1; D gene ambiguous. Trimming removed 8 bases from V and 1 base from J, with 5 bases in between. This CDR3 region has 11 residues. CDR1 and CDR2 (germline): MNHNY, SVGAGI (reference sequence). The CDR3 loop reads CASGRNTEAFF. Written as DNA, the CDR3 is TGTGCCAGCGGCAGGAACACTGAAGCTTTCTTT.

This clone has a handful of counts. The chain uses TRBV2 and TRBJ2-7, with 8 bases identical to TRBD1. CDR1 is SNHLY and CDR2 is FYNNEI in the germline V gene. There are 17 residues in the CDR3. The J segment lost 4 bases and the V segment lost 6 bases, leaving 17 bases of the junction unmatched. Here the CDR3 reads CASSALLSGTGGYEQYF. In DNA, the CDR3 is TGTGCCAGCAGCGCTCTATTATCCGGGACAGGTGGGTACGAGCAGTACTTC.

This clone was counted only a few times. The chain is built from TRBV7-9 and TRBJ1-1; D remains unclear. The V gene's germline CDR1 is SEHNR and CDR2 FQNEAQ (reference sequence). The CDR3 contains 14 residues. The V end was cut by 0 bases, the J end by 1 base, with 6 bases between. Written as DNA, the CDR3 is TGTGCCAGCAGCTTAGCTTCAGAGAACACTGAAGCTTTCTTT. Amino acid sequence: CASSLASENTEAFF.

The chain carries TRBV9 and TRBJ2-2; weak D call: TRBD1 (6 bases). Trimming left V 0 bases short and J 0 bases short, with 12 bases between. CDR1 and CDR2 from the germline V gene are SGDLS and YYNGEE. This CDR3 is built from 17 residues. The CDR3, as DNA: TGTGCCAGCAGCGTAGCCGGGACACCTTCGAACACCGGGGAGCTGTTTTTT. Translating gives CASSVAGTPSNTGELFF.

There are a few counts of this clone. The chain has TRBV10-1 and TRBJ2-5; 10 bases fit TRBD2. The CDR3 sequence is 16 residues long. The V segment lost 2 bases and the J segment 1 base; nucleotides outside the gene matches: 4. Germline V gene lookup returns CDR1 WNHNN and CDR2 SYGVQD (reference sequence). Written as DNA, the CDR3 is TGCGCCAGCAGTGAGGTCAGCGGGGGGGCCCAAGAGACCCAGTACTTC. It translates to CASSEVSGGAQETQYF.

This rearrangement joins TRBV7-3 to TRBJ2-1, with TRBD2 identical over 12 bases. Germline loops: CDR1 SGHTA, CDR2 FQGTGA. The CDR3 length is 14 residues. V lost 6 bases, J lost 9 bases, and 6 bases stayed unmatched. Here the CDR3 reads CASSVLAGGGEQFF. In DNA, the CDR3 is TGTGCCAGCAGTGTACTAGCGGGGGGTGGTGAGCAGTTCTTC.

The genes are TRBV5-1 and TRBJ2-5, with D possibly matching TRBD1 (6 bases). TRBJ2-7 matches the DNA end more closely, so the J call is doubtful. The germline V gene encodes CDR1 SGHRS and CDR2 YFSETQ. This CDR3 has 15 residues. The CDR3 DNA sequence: TGCGCCAGCAGCAGGACAGCCCAACCTACCTACGAGCAGTACTTC. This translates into CASSRTAQPTYEQYF.

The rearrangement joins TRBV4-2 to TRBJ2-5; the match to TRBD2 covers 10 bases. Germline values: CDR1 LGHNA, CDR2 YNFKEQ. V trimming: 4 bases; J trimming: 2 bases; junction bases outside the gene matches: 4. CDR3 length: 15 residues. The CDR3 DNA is TGTGCCAGCAGCCGCGGGACTAGCGATCAAGAGACCCAGTACTTC. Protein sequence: CASSRGTSDQETQYF.

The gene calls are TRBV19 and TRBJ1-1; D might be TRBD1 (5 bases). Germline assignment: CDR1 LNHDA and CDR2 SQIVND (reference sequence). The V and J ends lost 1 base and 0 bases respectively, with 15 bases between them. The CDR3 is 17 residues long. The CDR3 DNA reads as TGTGCCAGTAGTATAGGATGGGCAGGGAAGATGAACACTGAAGCTTTCTTT. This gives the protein CASSIGWAGKMNTEAFF. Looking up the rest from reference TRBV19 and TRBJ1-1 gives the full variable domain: DGGITQSPKYLFRKEGQNVTLSCEQNLNHDAMYWYRQDPGQGLRLIYYSQIVNDFQKGDIAEGYSVSREKKESFPLTVTSAQKNPTAFYLCASSIGWAGKMNTEAFFGQGTRLTVV.

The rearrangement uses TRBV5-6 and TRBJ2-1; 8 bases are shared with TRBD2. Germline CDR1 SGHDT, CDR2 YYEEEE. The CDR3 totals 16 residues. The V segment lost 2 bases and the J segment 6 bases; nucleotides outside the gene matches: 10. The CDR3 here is CASSFLAGDVFNEQFF. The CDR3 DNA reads TGTGCCAGCAGCTTCCTAGCGGGCGATGTCTTCAATGAGCAGTTCTTC.

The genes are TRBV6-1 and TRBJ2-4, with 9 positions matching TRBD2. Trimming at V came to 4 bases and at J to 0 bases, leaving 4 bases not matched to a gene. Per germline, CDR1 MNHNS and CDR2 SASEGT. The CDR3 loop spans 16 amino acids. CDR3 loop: CASSGLAALAKNIQYF. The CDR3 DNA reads TGTGCCAGCAGTGGACTAGCGGCCCTAGCCAAAAACATTCAGTACTTC.

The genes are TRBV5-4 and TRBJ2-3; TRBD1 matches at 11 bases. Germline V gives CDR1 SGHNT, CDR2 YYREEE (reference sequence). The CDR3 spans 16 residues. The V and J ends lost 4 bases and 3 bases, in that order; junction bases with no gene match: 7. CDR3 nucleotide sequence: TGTGCCAGCAGCCCAAAAGGGGACAGGGGGACAGATACGCAGTATTTT. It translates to CASSPKGDRGTDTQYF.

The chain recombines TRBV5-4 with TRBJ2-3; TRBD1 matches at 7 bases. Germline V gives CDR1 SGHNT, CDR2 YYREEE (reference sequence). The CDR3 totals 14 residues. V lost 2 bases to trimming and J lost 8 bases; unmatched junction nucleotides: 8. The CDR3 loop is CASSFRQGDGTQYF. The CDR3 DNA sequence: TGTGCCAGCAGCTTTCGACAGGGTGATGGTACGCAGTATTTT.

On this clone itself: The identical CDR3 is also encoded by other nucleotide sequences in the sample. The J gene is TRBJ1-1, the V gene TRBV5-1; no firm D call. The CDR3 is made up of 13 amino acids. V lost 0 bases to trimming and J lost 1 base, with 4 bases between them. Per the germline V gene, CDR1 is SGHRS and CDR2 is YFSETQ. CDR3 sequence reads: CASSLAENTEAFF. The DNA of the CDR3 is TGCGCCAGCAGCTTGGCAGAGAACACTGAAGCTTTCTTT.

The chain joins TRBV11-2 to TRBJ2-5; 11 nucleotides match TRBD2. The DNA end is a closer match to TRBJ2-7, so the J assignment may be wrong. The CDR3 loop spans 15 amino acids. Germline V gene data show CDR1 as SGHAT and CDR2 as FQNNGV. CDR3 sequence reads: CASSFGTSGNYEQYF. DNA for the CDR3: TGTGCCAGCAGCTTCGGGACTAGCGGAAACTACGAGCAGTACTTC.

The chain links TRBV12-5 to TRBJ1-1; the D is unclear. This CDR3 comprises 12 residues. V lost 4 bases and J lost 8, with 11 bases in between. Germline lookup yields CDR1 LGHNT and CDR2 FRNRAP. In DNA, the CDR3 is TGTGCTAGTGGTTCCATGACTCCCGAAGCTTTCTTT. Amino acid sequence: CASGSMTPEAFF.

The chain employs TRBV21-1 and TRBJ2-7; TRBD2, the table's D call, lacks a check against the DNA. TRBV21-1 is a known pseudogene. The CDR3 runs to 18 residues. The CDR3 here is CASSLHPAGERSSYEQYF. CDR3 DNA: TGTGCCAGCAGCCTTCATCCAGCCGGGGAAAGGAGCTCCTACGAGCAGTACTTC.

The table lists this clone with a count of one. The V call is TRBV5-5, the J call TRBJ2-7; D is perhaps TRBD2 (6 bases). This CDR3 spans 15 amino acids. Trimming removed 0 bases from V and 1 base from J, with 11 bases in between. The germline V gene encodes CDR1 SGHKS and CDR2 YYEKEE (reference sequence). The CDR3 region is CASSLAPGTSYEQYF. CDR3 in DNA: TGTGCCAGCAGCTTGGCACCAGGGACTTCCTACGAGCAGTACTTC.

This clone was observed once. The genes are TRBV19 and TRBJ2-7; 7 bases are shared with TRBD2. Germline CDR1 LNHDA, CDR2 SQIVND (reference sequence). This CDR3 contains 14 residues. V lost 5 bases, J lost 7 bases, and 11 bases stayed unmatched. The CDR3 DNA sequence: TGTGCCAGTAGTTCTCAGGGAGGGACGGGTGAGCAGTACTTC. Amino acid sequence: CASSSQGGTGEQYF.

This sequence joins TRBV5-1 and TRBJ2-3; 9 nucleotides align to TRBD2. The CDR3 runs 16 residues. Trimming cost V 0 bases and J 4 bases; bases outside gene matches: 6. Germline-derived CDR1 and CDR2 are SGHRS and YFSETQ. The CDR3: CASSLGSGGRADTQYF. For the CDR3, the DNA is TGCGCCAGCAGCTTGGGGAGCGGGGGGAGGGCAGATACGCAGTATTTT.

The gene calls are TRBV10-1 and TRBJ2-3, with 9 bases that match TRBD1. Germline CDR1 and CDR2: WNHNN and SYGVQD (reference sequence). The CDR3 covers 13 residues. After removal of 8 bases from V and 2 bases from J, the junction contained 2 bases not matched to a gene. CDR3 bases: TGCGCCAGCCGGGACAGGGACACAGATACGCAGTATTTT. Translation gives CASRDRDTDTQYF.

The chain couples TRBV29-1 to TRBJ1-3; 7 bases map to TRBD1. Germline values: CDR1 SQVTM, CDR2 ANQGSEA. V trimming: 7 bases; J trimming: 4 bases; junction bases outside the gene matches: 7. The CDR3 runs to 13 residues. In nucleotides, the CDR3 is TGCAGCGCAACAGGGGTCGCCGGAAACACCATATATTTT. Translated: CSATGVAGNTIYF.

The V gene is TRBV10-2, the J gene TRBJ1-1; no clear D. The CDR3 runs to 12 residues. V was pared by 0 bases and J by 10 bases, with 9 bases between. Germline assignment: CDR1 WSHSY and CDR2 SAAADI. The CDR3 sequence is CASSESRQTAFF. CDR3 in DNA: TGCGCCAGCAGTGAGTCGAGGCAAACAGCTTTCTTT.

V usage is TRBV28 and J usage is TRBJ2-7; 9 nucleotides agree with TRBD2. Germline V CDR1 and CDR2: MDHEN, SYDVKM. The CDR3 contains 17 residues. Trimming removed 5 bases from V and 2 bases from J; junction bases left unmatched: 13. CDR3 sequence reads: CASSPGAASGDTYEQYF. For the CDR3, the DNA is TGTGCCAGCAGTCCCGGTGCGGCTAGCGGGGACACCTACGAGCAGTACTTC.

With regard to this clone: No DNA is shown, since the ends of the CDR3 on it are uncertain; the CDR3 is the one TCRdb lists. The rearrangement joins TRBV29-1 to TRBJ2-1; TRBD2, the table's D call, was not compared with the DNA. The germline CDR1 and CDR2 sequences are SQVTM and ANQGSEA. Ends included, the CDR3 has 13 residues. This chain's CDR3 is CSVGGGTSGGSFF.